This T cell receptor (beta chain) emerged from a study of radiotherapy plus CTLA-4 blockade in lung cancer. Study summary: Objective responses were seen in over 15% of patients, disease control in about 30%. Whole-study results and caveats: Blood-borne expansion of tumor-derived TCR clones followed radiotherapy plus ipilimumab.

Worth noting for this clone: Its antigen is still unknown.

V lost 4 bases and J lost 8; bases outside the gene matches: 7. The CDR3 totals 13 residues. Per the germline V gene, CDR1 is SGHVS and CDR2 is FQNEAQ. The table came from immunoSEQ multiplex PCR; TCRdb's copy has only in-frame clones and leaves some out. This sample has about 90,000 clones, with approximately 79% found just once. Focal radiation and CTLA-4 blockade (ipilimumab) were tested in chemo-refractory metastatic non-small-cell lung cancer patients. The genes are TRBV7-8 and TRBJ1-2, with 7 bases lining up with TRBD1. The receptor was isolated from a human donor with non-small cell lung cancer that progressed on radiotherapy plus ipilimumab. The specimen was peripheral blood, collected from a patient treated with radiotherapy plus ipilimumab. This CDR3 is CASSSGTARGYTF. CDR3 nucleotide sequence: TGTGCCAGCAGCTCGGGGACAGCGCGAGGCTACACCTTC.